What follows are 30 T cell receptor beta chains derived from one specimen sequenced in a study of cytomegalovirus exposure and HLA in healthy donors. PCR was performed using 60 Vbeta and 13 Jbeta primers. Using immunoSEQ multiplex PCR, the repertoire was profiled, and TCRdb retains in-frame clones only, with some absent. The table lists about 120,000 clones, about 73% of them singletons. Sequencing was performed on PBMCs. The receptors stem from a woman in her forties in good health and CMV-seronegative.

The genes are TRBV7-2 and TRBJ2-3; 9 positions agree with TRBD1. The CDR3 loop spans 18 amino acids. V lost 7 bases and J lost 2; bases outside the gene matches: 16. Germline assignment: CDR1 SGHTA and CDR2 FQGNSA. The CDR3 DNA sequence: TGTGCCAGCAAACCCACAGGGGGCCCCTACTCTAACACAGATACGCAGTATTTT. It yields the protein CASKPTGGPYSNTDTQYF.

The chain carries TRBV30 and TRBJ1-6; D is possibly TRBD1 (5 bases). The CDR3 consists of 15 residues. The germline gives CDR1 GTSNPN, CDR2 SVGIG (reference sequence). Trimming removed 3 bases at V and 1 base at J, with 10 bases between. The CDR3 sequence: CAWSREYSYNSPLHF. DNA of the CDR3: TGTGCCTGGAGCAGGGAATATTCCTATAATTCACCCCTCCACTTT.

The chain combines TRBV4-1 with TRBJ1-4; D not certain. This CDR3 contains 13 residues. The germline V gene has CDR1 MGHRA and CDR2 YSYEKL. V was cut by 3 bases and J by 4 bases, with 6 bases left in between. CDR3 nucleotides: TGCGCCAGCAGCCAGCGGCTTAATGAAAAACTGTTTTTT. Residues: CASSQRLNEKLFF.

This clone was counted only a few times. The J gene is TRBJ2-7, the V gene TRBV4-1, with D possibly matching TRBD2 (5 bases). The V end lost 1 base, the J end lost 0 bases, and 13 bases lay between the germline ends. The CDR3 has 16 amino acids. Germline V lookup: CDR1 MGHRA, CDR2 YSYEKL. The CDR3 protein is CASSQVPAVSSYEQYF. The CDR3 DNA sequence: TGCGCCAGCAGCCAAGTACCAGCGGTAAGCTCCTACGAGCAGTACTTC.

The chain employs TRBV7-9 and TRBJ2-2, with D possibly TRBD1 on 5 matching bases. Germline V gene sequence: CDR1 SEHNR, CDR2 FQNEAQ (reference sequence). V shed 5 bases and J shed 1 base, with 14 bases lying between them. CDR3 length: 16 residues. The CDR3 spells CASSPGRGQNTGELFF. CDR3 bases: TGTGCCAGCAGCCCCGGACGCGGACAGAACACCGGGGAGCTGTTTTTT.

This clone was detected once. The J gene is TRBJ2-7, the V gene TRBV10-3; TRBD2 might be the D (6 bases). The ends were cut back, 6 bases at V and 4 bases at J, with 13 bases in the middle. Germline V lookup: CDR1 ENHRY, CDR2 SYGVKD. The CDR3 has 13 residues. In nucleotides, the CDR3 is TGTGCCATCAGCCCGGGACTTCCGTACGAGCAGTACTTC. Translating gives CAISPGLPYEQYF.

The rearrangement uses TRBV10-3 and TRBJ2-1, with TRBD2 as a possible D gene (6 bases). Trimming took 11 bases from V and 5 from J, leaving 22 bases between them. The length of the CDR3 is 15 residues. Germline V gives CDR1 ENHRY, CDR2 SYGVKD. Here the CDR3 DNA reads TGTGCCGTTTTCGACGGGGTGGGGGGTAACAATGAGCAGTTCTTC. Amino acids: CAVFDGVGGNNEQFF.

The chain is built from TRBV7-2 and TRBJ2-7; the match to TRBD2 covers 12 bases. The germline V gene encodes CDR1 SGHTA and CDR2 FQGNSA. The J segment lost 2 bases and the V segment lost 6 bases, leaving 2 bases of the junction unmatched. The CDR3 totals 14 residues. The CDR3 loop reads CASSRLAGAYEQYF. The DNA for the CDR3 is TGTGCCAGCAGTCGACTAGCGGGGGCCTACGAGCAGTACTTC.

V usage is TRBV5-6 and J usage is TRBJ2-5; D is unresolved. V was pared by 4 bases and J by 1 base, with 11 bases between. The germline V gene encodes CDR1 SGHDT and CDR2 YYEEEE. The CDR3 has 14 residues. CDR3 DNA: TGTGCCAGCAGCCGACAACAGACCCAAGAGACCCAGTACTTC. Residues: CASSRQQTQETQYF.

This clone came up a few times. The rearrangement links TRBV5-1 to TRBJ1-4; possibly TRBD1 for D (5 bases). CDR3 length equals 15 residues. In germline, CDR1 is SGHRS, CDR2 YFSETQ. Between the trimmed V and J ends, which lost 0 bases and 0 bases, there was a span of 6 bases. The CDR3 sequence: CASSLGQTTNEKLFF. Written as DNA, the CDR3 is TGCGCCAGCAGCTTGGGACAGACAACTAATGAAAAACTGTTTTTT.

The chain joins TRBV19 to TRBJ1-4; tentatively, D is TRBD1 (6 bases). The germline gives CDR1 LNHDA, CDR2 SQIVND (reference sequence). This CDR3 comprises 14 residues. Trimming removed 7 bases at V and 5 bases at J, with 14 bases between. CDR3: CASNLGQSNEKLFF. The CDR3 DNA reads TGTGCCAGTAACCTAGGACAGTCGAATGAAAAACTGTTTTTT.

The chain recombines TRBV11-3 with TRBJ2-1, with a possible D match to TRBD2 (5 bases). The V end was cut by 5 bases, the J end by 2 bases, with 16 bases between. This CDR3 has 16 amino acids. Germline-derived CDR1 and CDR2 are SGHNT and YENEEA. As DNA, the CDR3 is TGTGCCAGCAGCATAAAGCGGCCTCTAACCTACAATGAGCAGTTCTTC. Residues: CASSIKRPLTYNEQFF.

The V and J genes are TRBV6-6 and TRBJ1-5; 9 nucleotides agree with TRBD1. The CDR3 has 16 amino acids. The V segment lost 0 bases and the J segment 7 bases; nucleotides outside the gene matches: 7. CDR1 and CDR2 (germline): MNHNY, SVGAGI (reference sequence). CDR3 nucleotides: TGTGCCAGCAGTTACTCCAGGACAGGGGCCGGGCAGCCCCAGCATTTT. This encodes CASSYSRTGAGQPQHF.

This clone was counted between two and nine times. V usage is TRBV4-3 and J usage is TRBJ2-7; the D is unclear. CDR1 is LGHNA, CDR2 YSLEER, per germline. Between the trimmed V and J ends, which lost 6 bases and 0 bases, there was a span of 18 bases. The CDR3 extends over 16 amino acids. The CDR3 DNA reads TGCGCCAGCAGTCCCCAACTTCCCCCGAGCTCCTACGAGCAGTACTTC. It is translated as CASSPQLPPSSYEQYF.

V usage is TRBV6-1 and J usage is TRBJ2-1; possible D gene TRBD1, 5 bases. This CDR3 is 13 amino acids long. Looked up from germline, CDR1 is MNHNS and CDR2 is SASEGT. The V gene lost 1 base and the J gene lost 5 bases, with 6 bases spanning the gap. CDR3 region: CASSEGQHNEQFF. The CDR3 DNA sequence: TGTGCCAGCAGTGAAGGACAGCACAATGAGCAGTTCTTC.

The gene calls are TRBV5-6 and TRBJ2-5; maybe TRBD2 (7 bases). The tail of the sequence fits TRBJ2-7 better, so the J call may be wrong. CDR1 is SGHDT and CDR2 is YYEEEE in the germline V gene. This CDR3 has 14 amino acids. The CDR3 spells CASTVGGLSYEQYF. DNA for the CDR3: TGTGCCAGCACCGTCGGGGGGCTCTCCTACGAGCAGTACTTC.

V usage is TRBV4-1 and J usage is TRBJ2-7; the match to TRBD2 covers 10 bases. This CDR3 has 17 residues. Germline loops: CDR1 MGHRA, CDR2 YSYEKL. The J segment lost 1 base and the V segment lost 1 base, leaving 7 bases of the junction unmatched. The CDR3 here is CASSQGLGLASSYEQYF. As DNA, the CDR3 is TGCGCCAGCAGCCAAGGATTGGGACTAGCGTCTTCCTACGAGCAGTACTTC.

The CDR3 sequence is CASSPSGQGYEQYF. Here the CDR3 DNA reads TGTGCCAGCAGCCCCTCGGGACAGGGCTACGAGCAGTACTTC. The genes are TRBV2 and TRBJ2-7; 9 bases agree with TRBD1. Germline V lookup: CDR1 SNHLY, CDR2 FYNNEI. The length of the CDR3 is 14 residues. J lost 3 bases, V lost 6 bases, and 6 bases had no gene match. The complete variable domain, with remaining parts taken from reference TRBV2 and TRBJ2-7, reads EPEVTQTPSHQVTQMGQEVILRCVPISNHLYFYWYRQILGQKVEFLVSFYNNEISEKSEIFDDQFSVERPDGSNFTLKIRSTKLEDSAMYFCASSPSGQGYEQYFGPGTRLTVT.

V is TRBV7-6 and J is TRBJ2-7; 8 nucleotides align to TRBD2. This CDR3 has 16 amino acids. Germline loops: CDR1 SGHVS, CDR2 FNYEAQ. V was pared by 1 base and J by 3 bases, with 8 bases of the junction left unmatched. The CDR3 protein is CASSLGGPGLVYEQYF. As DNA, the CDR3 is TGTGCCAGCAGCTTAGGGGGCCCGGGACTAGTCTACGAGCAGTACTTC.

The genes are TRBV4-3 and TRBJ2-5; TRBD2 matches at 8 bases. The CDR3 extends over 17 amino acids. Germline V gene lookup returns CDR1 LGHNA and CDR2 YSLEER. Unmatched junction bases numbered 14, after V lost 2 bases and J lost 6 bases. The CDR3 protein is CASSQTPRREVRKTQYF. For the CDR3, the DNA is TGCGCCAGCAGCCAAACTCCGAGGCGGGAGGTCCGAAAGACCCAGTACTTC.

The chain couples TRBV28 to TRBJ1-4; D is ambiguous. Trimming took 6 bases from V and 0 from J, leaving 14 bases between them. The germline CDR1 and CDR2 sequences are MDHEN and SYDVKM. The CDR3 totals 16 residues. The CDR3 reads CASSLPSRATNEKLFF. The CDR3 DNA sequence: TGTGCCAGCAGCCTCCCCTCGAGGGCAACTAATGAAAAACTGTTTTTT.

Turning to this clone: One end of the junction varies from germline; a read error may be responsible. The chain employs TRBV11-3 and TRBJ2-2; D might be TRBD1 (6 bases). The V gene's germline CDR1 is SGHNT and CDR2 YENEEA. The CDR3 extends over 16 amino acids. The CDR3 loop is CAGSSQTGLNTGELFF. In nucleotides, the CDR3 is TGTGCCGGCAGCTCCCAGACAGGACTGAACACCGGGGAGCTGTTTTTT.

The rearrangement links TRBV27 to TRBJ1-6; 7 positions match TRBD1. Losses at the gene ends were 2 bases for V and 9 bases for J; bases not matched to a gene: 7. The CDR3 sequence is 15 residues long. Per germline, CDR1 MNHEY and CDR2 SMNVEV (reference sequence). The CDR3: CASSLRGRTGSPLHF. The CDR3 DNA follows: TGTGCCAGCAGTTTAAGAGGTCGGACAGGTTCACCCCTCCACTTT.

V gene TRBV18 combines with J gene TRBJ2-7, with D perhaps matching TRBD2 (5 bases). Germline V gene sequence: CDR1 KGHSH, CDR2 LQKENI. There are 17 residues in the CDR3. Between the trimmed V and J ends, which lost 5 bases and 0 bases, there was a span of 20 bases. The DNA of the CDR3 is TGTGCCAGCTCAATCGCGATGGGAGCTGGAGGCTCCTACGAGCAGTACTTC. Translated: CASSIAMGAGGSYEQYF. Full variable domain (rest looked up from reference TRBV18 and TRBJ2-7): NAGVMQNPRHLVRRRGQEARLRCSPMKGHSHVYWYRQLPEEGLKFMVYLQKENIIDESGMPKERFSAEFPKEGPSILRIQQVVRGDSAAYFCASSIAMGAGGSYEQYFGPGTRLTVT.

The V gene is TRBV19, the J gene TRBJ2-7; TRBD2 matches 7 bases. Trimming at V came to 6 bases and at J to 3 bases, leaving 17 bases not matched to a gene. CDR3 length: 17 amino acids. Germline assignment: CDR1 LNHDA and CDR2 SQIVND (reference sequence). CDR3 region: CASRSGTSSGFFYEQYF. The CDR3 DNA reads TGTGCCAGTAGATCGGGGACGTCTAGCGGATTTTTCTACGAGCAGTACTTC.

This chain connects TRBV28 to TRBJ2-5; TRBD1 matches 8 bases. The better agreement between TRBJ2-7 and the DNA end casts doubt on the J call. This CDR3 is 14 amino acids long. Germline lookup yields CDR1 MDHEN and CDR2 SYDVKM. The DNA of the CDR3 is TGTGCCAGCAGTCCGGACAGGGTCTCCTACGAGCAGTACTTC. Translated, it gives CASSPDRVSYEQYF.

The chain joins TRBV28 to TRBJ1-1, with 9 bases identical to TRBD1. Germline V gene data show CDR1 as MDHEN and CDR2 as SYDVKM. V trimming: 7 bases; J trimming: 7 bases; junction bases outside the gene matches: 19. CDR3 length: 17 residues. The CDR3 protein is CASIPQGAVRGKFEAFF. The CDR3 DNA follows: TGTGCCAGCATTCCACAGGGGGCCGTACGGGGGAAATTTGAAGCTTTCTTT.

The rearrangement joins TRBV5-4 to TRBJ2-1, with 9 bases matching TRBD2. Germline CDR1 reads SGHNT; CDR2 reads YYREEE (reference sequence). The V gene end was trimmed by 4 bases and the J gene end by 9 bases; junction bases not matched to a gene: 14. The CDR3 runs to 16 residues. The CDR3 sequence: CASSPRGGSVETEQFF. The CDR3, as DNA: TGTGCCAGCAGCCCGCGGGGGGGGTCGGTAGAAACTGAGCAGTTCTTC.

This clone was counted a single time. The V gene is TRBV19, the J gene TRBJ2-7; D perhaps matches TRBD2 (6 bases). The CDR3 has 18 amino acids. Trimming took 6 bases from V and 2 from J, leaving 26 bases between them. CDR1 and CDR2 (germline): LNHDA, SQIVND (reference sequence). The CDR3 is CASSRYGVGLEGTYEQYF. For the CDR3, the DNA is TGTGCCAGTAGCCGATATGGGGTAGGATTGGAGGGGACCTACGAGCAGTACTTC.

V usage is TRBV4-2 and J usage is TRBJ2-3, with D tentatively TRBD2 (7 bases). CDR1 and CDR2 from the germline V gene are LGHNA and YNFKEQ. The V end was cut by 4 bases, the J end by 6 bases, with 23 bases between. This CDR3 is built from 17 residues. CDR3 sequence reads: CASSPSLGGGPFDTQYF. For the CDR3, the DNA is TGTGCCAGCAGCCCTAGTTTAGGGGGAGGGCCCTTTGATACGCAGTATTTT.